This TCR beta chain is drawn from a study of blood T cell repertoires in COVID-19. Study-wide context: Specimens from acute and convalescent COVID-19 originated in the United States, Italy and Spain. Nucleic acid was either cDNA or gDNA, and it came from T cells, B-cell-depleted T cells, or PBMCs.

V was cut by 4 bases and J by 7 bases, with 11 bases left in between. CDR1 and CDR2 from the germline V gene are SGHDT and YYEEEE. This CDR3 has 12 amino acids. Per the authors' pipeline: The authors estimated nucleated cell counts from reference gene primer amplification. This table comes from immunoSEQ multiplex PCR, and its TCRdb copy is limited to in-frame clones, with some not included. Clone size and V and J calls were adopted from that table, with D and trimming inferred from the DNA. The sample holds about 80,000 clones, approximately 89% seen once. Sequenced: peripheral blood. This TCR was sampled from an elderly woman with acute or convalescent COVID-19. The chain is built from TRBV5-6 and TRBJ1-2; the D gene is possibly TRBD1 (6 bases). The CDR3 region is CASSRGGTGYTF. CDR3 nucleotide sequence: TGTGCCAGCAGCAGGGGGGGTACTGGCTACACCTTC.